This T cell receptor beta chain was identified in a study of OX40 agonist ivuxolimab in advanced cancers. On the study more broadly: Eligibility admitted prior anti-PD-1, anti-PD-L1 or anti-CTLA-4 therapy; 35% to 40% had some.

Exclusion of a patient followed from autoimmune disease history or systemic immunosuppression. Germline V gene sequence: CDR1 SEHNR, CDR2 FQNEAQ (reference sequence). V lost 8 bases to trimming and J lost 1 base, with 11 bases between them. The CDR3 runs to 14 residues. The repertoire was sequenced with immunoSEQ multiplex PCR; TCRdb's copy has only in-frame clones and lacks some. The repertoire holds roughly 21,000 clones, approximately 90% seen once, with roughly 10% in the top ten. The sequence was collected from an adult with an advanced solid tumor such as melanoma, head and neck, liver or kidney cancer. Sequences were derived from CD4+ or CD8+ T cells sorted from blood, sampled in a trial of the OX40 agonist ivuxolimab. This chain connects TRBV7-9 to TRBJ2-2, with D perhaps matching TRBD1 (6 bases). The CDR3 reads CASLGRGNTGELFF. The CDR3 DNA reads as TGTGCCAGCCTCGGCAGGGGGAACACCGGGGAGCTGTTTTTT.